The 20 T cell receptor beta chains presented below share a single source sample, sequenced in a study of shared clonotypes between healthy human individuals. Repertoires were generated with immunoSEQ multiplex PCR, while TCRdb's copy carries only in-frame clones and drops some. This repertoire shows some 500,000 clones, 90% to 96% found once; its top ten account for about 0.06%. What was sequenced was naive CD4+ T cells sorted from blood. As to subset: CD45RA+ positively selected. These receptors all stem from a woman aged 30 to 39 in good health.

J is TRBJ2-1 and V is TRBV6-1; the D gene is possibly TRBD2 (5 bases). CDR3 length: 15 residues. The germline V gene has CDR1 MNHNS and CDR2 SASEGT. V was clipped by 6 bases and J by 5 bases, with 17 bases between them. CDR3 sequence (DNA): TGTGCCAGCAGCGATAGGACCGGGAAAAACAATGAGCAGTTCTTC. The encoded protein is CASSDRTGKNNEQFF.

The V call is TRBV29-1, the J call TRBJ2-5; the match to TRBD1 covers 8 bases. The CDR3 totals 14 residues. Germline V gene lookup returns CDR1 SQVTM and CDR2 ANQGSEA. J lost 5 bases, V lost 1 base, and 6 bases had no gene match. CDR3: CSVEGTGKQETQYF. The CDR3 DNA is TGCAGCGTTGAAGGGACAGGGAAACAGGAGACCCAGTACTTC. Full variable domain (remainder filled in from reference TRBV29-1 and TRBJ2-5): SAVISQKPSRDICQRGTSLTIQCQVDSQVTMMFWYRQQPGQSLTLIATANQGSEATYESGFVIDKFPISRPNLTFSTLTVSNMSPEDSSIYLCSVEGTGKQETQYFGPGTRLLVL.

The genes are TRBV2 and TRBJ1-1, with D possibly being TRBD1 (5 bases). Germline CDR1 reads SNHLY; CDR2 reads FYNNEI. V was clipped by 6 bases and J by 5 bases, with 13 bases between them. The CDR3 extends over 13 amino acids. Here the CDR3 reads CASRPGGRTEAFF. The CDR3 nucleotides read TGTGCCAGCAGGCCGGGGGGGAGGACTGAAGCTTTCTTT.

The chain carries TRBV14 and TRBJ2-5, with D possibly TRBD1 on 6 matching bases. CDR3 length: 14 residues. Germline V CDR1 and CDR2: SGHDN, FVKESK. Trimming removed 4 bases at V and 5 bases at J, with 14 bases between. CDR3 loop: CASSRRGWSETQYF. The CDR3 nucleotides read TGTGCCAGCAGCCGCAGGGGATGGTCTGAGACCCAGTACTTC.

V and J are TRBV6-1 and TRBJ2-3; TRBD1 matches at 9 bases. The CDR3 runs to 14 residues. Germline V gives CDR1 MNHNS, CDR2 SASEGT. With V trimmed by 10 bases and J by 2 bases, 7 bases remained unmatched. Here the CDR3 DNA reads TGTGCCATTACCGGGACAGGGACCACAGATACGCAGTATTTT. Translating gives CAITGTGTTDTQYF.

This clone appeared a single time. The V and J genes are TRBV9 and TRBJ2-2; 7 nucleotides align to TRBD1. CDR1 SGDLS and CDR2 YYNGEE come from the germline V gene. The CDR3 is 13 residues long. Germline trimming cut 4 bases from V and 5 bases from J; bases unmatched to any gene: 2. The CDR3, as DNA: TGTGCCAGCAGCAACAGGGGTACCGGGGAGCTGTTTTTT. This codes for CASSNRGTGELFF. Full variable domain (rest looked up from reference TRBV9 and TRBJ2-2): DSGVTQTPKHLITATGQRVTLRCSPRSGDLSVYWYQQSLDQGLQFLIQYYNGEERAKGNILERFSAQQFPDLHSELNLSSLELGDSALYFCASSNRGTGELFFGEGSRLTVL.

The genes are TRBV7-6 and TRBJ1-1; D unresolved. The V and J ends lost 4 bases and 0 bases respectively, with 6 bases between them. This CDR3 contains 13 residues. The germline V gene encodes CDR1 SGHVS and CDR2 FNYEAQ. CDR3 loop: CASSWALNTEAFF. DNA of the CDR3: TGTGCCAGCAGCTGGGCACTGAACACTGAAGCTTTCTTT.

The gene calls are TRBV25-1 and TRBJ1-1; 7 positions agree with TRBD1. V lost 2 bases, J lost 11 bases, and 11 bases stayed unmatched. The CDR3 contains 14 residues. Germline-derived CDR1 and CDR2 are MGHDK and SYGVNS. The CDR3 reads CASSEPDRAWGAFF. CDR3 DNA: TGTGCCAGCAGTGAACCTGACAGGGCGTGGGGGGCTTTCTTT.

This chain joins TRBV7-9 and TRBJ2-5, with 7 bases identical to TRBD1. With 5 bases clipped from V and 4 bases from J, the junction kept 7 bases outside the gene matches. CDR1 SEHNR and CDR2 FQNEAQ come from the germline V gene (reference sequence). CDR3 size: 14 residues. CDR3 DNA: TGTGCCAGCAGCGCGACAGGGTTGCGAGAGACCCAGTACTTC. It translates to CASSATGLRETQYF. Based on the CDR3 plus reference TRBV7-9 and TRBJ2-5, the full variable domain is DTGVSQNPRHKITKRGQNVTFRCDPISEHNRLYWYRQTLGQGPEFLTYFQNEAQLEKSRLLSDRFSAERPKGSFSTLEIQRTEQGDSAMYLCASSATGLRETQYFGPGTRLLVL.

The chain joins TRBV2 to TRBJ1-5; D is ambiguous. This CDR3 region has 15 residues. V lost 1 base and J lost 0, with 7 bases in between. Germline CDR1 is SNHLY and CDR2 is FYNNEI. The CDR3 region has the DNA TGTGCCAGCAGTGAAGGCACTTATAGCAATCAGCCCCAGCATTTT. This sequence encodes CASSEGTYSNQPQHF.

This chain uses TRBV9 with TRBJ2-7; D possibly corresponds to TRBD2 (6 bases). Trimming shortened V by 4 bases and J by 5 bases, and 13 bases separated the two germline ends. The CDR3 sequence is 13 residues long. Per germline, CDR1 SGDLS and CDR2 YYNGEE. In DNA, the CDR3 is TGTGCCAGCAGCCTCGGGACTGCCCACGAGCAGTACTTC. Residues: CASSLGTAHEQYF. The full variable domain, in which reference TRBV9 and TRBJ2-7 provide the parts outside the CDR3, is DSGVTQTPKHLITATGQRVTLRCSPRSGDLSVYWYQQSLDQGLQFLIQYYNGEERAKGNILERFSAQQFPDLHSELNLSSLELGDSALYFCASSLGTAHEQYFGPGTRLTVT.

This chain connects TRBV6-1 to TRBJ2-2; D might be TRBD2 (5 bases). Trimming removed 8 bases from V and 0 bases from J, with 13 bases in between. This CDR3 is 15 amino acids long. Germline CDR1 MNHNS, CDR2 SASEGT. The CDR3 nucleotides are TGTGCCAGCCACCGAGGGTCGACGAACACCGGGGAGCTGTTTTTT. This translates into CASHRGSTNTGELFF.

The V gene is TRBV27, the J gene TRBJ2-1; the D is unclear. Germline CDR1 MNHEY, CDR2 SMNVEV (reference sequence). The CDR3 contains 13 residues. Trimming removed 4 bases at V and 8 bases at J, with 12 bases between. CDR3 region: CASSSMSRDEQFF. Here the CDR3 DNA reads TGTGCCAGCAGTTCCATGAGTCGCGATGAGCAGTTCTTC.

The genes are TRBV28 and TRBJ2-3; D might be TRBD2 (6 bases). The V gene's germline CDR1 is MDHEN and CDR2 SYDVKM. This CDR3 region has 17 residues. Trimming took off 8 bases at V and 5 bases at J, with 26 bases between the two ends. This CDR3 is CASRIRPILGRGDTQYF. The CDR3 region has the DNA TGTGCCAGCCGAATACGGCCCATTCTCGGGCGGGGAGATACGCAGTATTTT.

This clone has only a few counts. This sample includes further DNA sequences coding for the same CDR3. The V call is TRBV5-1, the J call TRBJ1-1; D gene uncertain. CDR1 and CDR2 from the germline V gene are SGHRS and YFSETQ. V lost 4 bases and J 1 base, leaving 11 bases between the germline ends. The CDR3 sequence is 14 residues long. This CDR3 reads CASSLAGGNTEAFF. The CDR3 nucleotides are TGCGCCAGCAGCCTGGCCGGAGGGAACACTGAAGCTTTCTTT.

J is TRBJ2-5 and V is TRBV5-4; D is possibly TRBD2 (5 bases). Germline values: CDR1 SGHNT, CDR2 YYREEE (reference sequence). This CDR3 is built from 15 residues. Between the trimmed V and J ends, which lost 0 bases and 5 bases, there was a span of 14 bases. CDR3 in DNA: TGTGCCAGCAGCTTGGAAGAGGGAGCTTCGGAGACCCAGTACTTC. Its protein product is CASSLEEGASETQYF.

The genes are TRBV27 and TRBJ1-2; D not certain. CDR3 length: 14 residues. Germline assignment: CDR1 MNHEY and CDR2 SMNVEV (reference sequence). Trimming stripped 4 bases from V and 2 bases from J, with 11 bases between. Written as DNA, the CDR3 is TGTGCCAGCAGTTCCTCGCGCTTAAACTATGGCTACACCTTC. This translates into CASSSSRLNYGYTF.

In DNA, the CDR3 is TGTGCCATCAGTGAGGGGGGCTGGACAGATACGCAGTATTTT. This encodes CAISEGGWTDTQYF. The chain joins TRBV10-3 to TRBJ2-3; D is possibly TRBD1 (6 bases). The CDR3 covers 14 residues. Germline CDR1 and CDR2: ENHRY and SYGVKD. Trimming removed 2 bases from V and 3 bases from J, with 9 bases in between.

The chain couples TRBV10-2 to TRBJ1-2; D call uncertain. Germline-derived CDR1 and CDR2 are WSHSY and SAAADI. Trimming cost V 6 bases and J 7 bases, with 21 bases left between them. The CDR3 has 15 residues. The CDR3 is CASRLPRPGRAGYTF. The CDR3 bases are TGCGCCAGCAGACTCCCCAGACCCGGGAGGGCTGGCTACACCTTC.

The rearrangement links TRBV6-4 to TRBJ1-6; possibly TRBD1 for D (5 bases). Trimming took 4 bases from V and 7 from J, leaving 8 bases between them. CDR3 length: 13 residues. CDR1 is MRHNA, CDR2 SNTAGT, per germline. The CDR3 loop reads CASSVRTNSPLHF. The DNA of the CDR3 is TGTGCCAGCAGTGTGCGGACAAATTCACCCCTCCACTTT.